This paragraph covers one T cell receptor (beta chain) sequence. Germline V gene sequence: CDR1 MGHRA, CDR2 YSYEKL. This CDR3 contains 15 residues. V gave up 1 base and J gave up 3 bases; unmatched junction bases: 2. The sample comes from a study of glioma-infiltrating T cells. The iRepertoire nested amplicon-rescue multiplex PCR amplified TCR alpha and beta CDR3s from RNA. One entry per CDR3 protein results from TCRdb running MiXCR on the multiplex PCR reads. This sample has about 130,000 distinct CDR3 sequences, with around 25% found just once. The TCR originated in a human donor with low-grade glioma or glioblastoma, undergoing nonglioma brain surgery, or in good health (not recorded which). The chain employs TRBV4-1 and TRBJ2-1, with TRBD1 matching 8 bases. Input material: glioma tissue, nonneoplastic brain tissue, or PBMCs (not recorded which). CDR3 sequence reads: CASSQGTGIYNEQFF. CDR3 DNA: TGCGCCAGCAGCCAAGGGACAGGGATCTACAATGAGCAGTTCTTC.